The 32 T cell receptor beta chains below were found in one sample sequenced in a study of molecular identifiers for immune sequencing clone quantification. MiXCR, applied by TCRdb to the PCR reads, yields one record per CDR3 protein. The sample includes 490,000 or so distinct CDR3 sequences, less than 30% seen only once; the top ten take roughly 0.79%. Specimen: naive CD8+ T cells from blood, with Jurkat cell RNA spiked in. Subset: FACS-sorted CD8+CD4-CCR7+CD45RA+ naive T cells. Receptor source: a human donor in good health. Some libraries in this study had Jurkat cell RNA spiked in.

This clonotype appeared many times. CDR3 sequence reads: CASSGTSDYNEQFF. CDR3 sequence (DNA): TGTGCCAGCAGCGGGACTAGCGACTACAATGAGCAGTTCTTC. The chain is built from TRBV28 and TRBJ2-1; 10 positions match TRBD2. CDR1 and CDR2 from the germline V gene are MDHEN and SYDVKM. This CDR3 is built from 14 residues. After removal of 6 bases from V and 3 bases from J, the junction contained 2 bases not matched to a gene.

This clonotype was picked up one time. V and J are TRBV12-3 or TRBV12-4 and TRBJ1-2; D is unclear. Trimming took off 3 bases at V and 2 bases at J, with 10 bases between the two ends. The CDR3 sequence is 14 residues long. CDR3 amino acids: CASSFPGLNYGYTF. CDR3 nucleotide sequence: TGTGCCAGCAGTTTCCCTGGGCTGAACTATGGCTACACCTTC.

There are a few counts of this clonotype. The V gene is TRBV4-2, the J gene TRBJ2-7; no clear D. The germline V gene has CDR1 LGHNA and CDR2 YNFKEQ. This CDR3 region has 16 residues. V was shortened by 0 bases and J by 4 bases, with 16 bases between the two germline ends. The CDR3 loop is CASSQDARGKKYEQYF. CDR3 nucleotides: TGTGCCAGCAGCCAAGATGCTCGAGGCAAGAAATACGAGCAGTACTTC.

Only a few counts were recorded for this clonotype. The rearrangement joins TRBV27 to TRBJ2-2; maybe TRBD2 (5 bases). Germline CDR1 and CDR2: MNHEY and SMNVEV (reference sequence). V was shortened by 8 bases and J by 1 base, with 11 bases between the two germline ends. The length of the CDR3 is 14 residues. As DNA, the CDR3 is TGTGCCAGCGGAGAAGCGGAGAACACCGGGGAGCTGTTTTTT. Residues: CASGEAENTGELFF.

This clonotype was seen only a few times. The CDR3 protein is CASVTGFGYTF. The DNA of the CDR3 is TGTGCCAGTGTGACAGGGTTCGGCTACACCTTC. The gene calls are TRBV19 and TRBJ1-2; 7 bases match TRBD1. V shed 8 bases, J shed 8 bases, and the junction held 5 bases outside the gene matches. This CDR3 has 11 residues. CDR1 LNHDA and CDR2 SQIVND come from the germline V gene (reference sequence). The complete variable domain, with remaining parts taken from reference TRBV19 and TRBJ1-2, reads DGGITQSPKYLFRKEGQNVTLSCEQNLNHDAMYWYRQDPGQGLRLIYYSQIVNDFQKGDIAEGYSVSREKKESFPLTVTSAQKNPTAFYLCASVTGFGYTFGSGTRLTVV.

This clonotype came up once. The chain couples TRBV9 to TRBJ1-1, with no clear D. CDR3 size: 17 residues. Trimming pared 0 bases from V and 6 bases from J, leaving 21 bases between. Germline assignment: CDR1 SGDLS and CDR2 YYNGEE. This CDR3 reads CASSVVSGGWSNPEAFF. The CDR3, as DNA: TGTGCCAGCAGCGTAGTATCCGGAGGGTGGTCCAACCCTGAAGCTTTCTTT.

There are many counts of this clonotype. The chain uses TRBV4-3 and TRBJ2-4; the D gene is possibly TRBD1 (5 bases). The germline V gene has CDR1 LGHNA and CDR2 YSLEER. The CDR3 has 15 residues. The V gene lost 1 base and the J gene lost 4 bases, with 11 bases spanning the gap. The CDR3 nucleotides are TGCGCCAGCAGCCAAGTTCCAGACAGAAAAAACATTCAGTACTTC. Residues: CASSQVPDRKNIQYF.

This clonotype was observed a few times. The V call is TRBV12-3 or TRBV12-4, the J call TRBJ2-2; 7 bases agree with TRBD1. The junction had 8 bases not matched to a gene; V was cut back by 4 bases and J by 9 bases. The CDR3 has 14 residues. CDR3 in DNA: TGTGCCAGCAGTTCCTATGACAGGGTCTGGGAGCTGTTTTTT. Amino acid sequence: CASSSYDRVWELFF.

In its sample, this clonotype was seen once. The CDR3 DNA follows: TGTGCCAGCAGCCAACCCCCGCTGGGCGGGAGGGCCTTTTACGAGCAGTACTTC. Amino acid sequence: CASSQPPLGGRAFYEQYF. V is TRBV3-1 and J is TRBJ2-7; 9 bases are shared with TRBD2. V trimming: 2 bases; J trimming: 4 bases; junction bases outside the gene matches: 15. The CDR3 is 18 amino acids. Germline V gives CDR1 LGHDT, CDR2 YNNKEL (reference sequence).

This rearrangement joins TRBV6-2 or TRBV6-3 to TRBJ2-6, with unresolved D. Deletions cut 6 bases from V and 4 bases from J, with 13 bases between. The CDR3 loop spans 15 amino acids. The V gene's germline CDR1 is MNHEY and CDR2 SVGEGT. The CDR3 sequence is CASSTGPPGANVLTF. The CDR3 nucleotides are TGTGCCAGCAGCACCGGACCACCCGGGGCCAACGTCCTGACTTTC.

J is TRBJ2-3 and V is TRBV4-1, with TRBD2 as a possible D gene (6 bases). The CDR3 sequence is 17 residues long. V lost 3 bases and J 3 bases, leaving 19 bases between the germline ends. The germline gives CDR1 MGHRA, CDR2 YSYEKL. The CDR3 spells CASSQSGGAGITDTQYF. CDR3 bases: TGCGCCAGCAGCCAGTCTGGAGGGGCGGGGATAACAGATACGCAGTATTTT.

There are many counts of this clonotype. The J gene is TRBJ2-7, the V gene TRBV7-9, with D hard to call. V was clipped by 4 bases and J by 0 bases, with 10 bases between them. The CDR3 runs 14 residues. The germline CDR1 and CDR2 sequences are SEHNR and FQNEAQ (reference sequence). CDR3 region: CASSSDGSSYEQYF. In DNA form, the CDR3 reads TGTGCCAGCAGCTCGGACGGTAGCTCCTACGAGCAGTACTTC.

Note on this clonotype: This is likely a read error, given that the CDR3 carries no conserved phenylalanine or tryptophan at its end. This chain connects TRBV20-1 to TRBJ1-2; D not resolved. This CDR3 spans 14 amino acids. Germline loops: CDR1 DFQATT, CDR2 SNEGSKA (reference sequence). V dropped 0 bases and J dropped 5 bases, with 13 bases sitting between them. CDR3 protein: CSARDTREGYGYTS. CDR3 DNA: TGCAGTGCTAGAGATACGAGAGAGGGATATGGCTACACCTCC.

The chain links TRBV5-6 to TRBJ2-2; 10 nucleotides line up with TRBD2. The J segment lost 6 bases and the V segment lost 0 bases, leaving 17 bases of the junction unmatched. Germline V gives CDR1 SGHDT, CDR2 YYEEEE. The CDR3 spans 20 residues. CDR3 amino acids: CASSLEGLALTPGEAGELFF. In DNA form, the CDR3 reads TGTGCCAGCAGCTTGGAGGGACTAGCGCTTACCCCAGGGGAAGCCGGGGAGCTGTTTTTT. Full variable domain (missing parts from reference TRBV5-6 and TRBJ2-2): DAGVTQSPTHLIKTRGQQVTLRCSPKSGHDTVSWYQQALGQGPQFIFQYYEEEERQRGNFPDRFSGHQFPNYSSELNVNALLLGDSALYLCASSLEGLALTPGEAGELFFGEGSRLTVL.

The chain carries TRBV27 and TRBJ1-1; D is ambiguous. V shed 6 bases and J shed 6 bases, with 17 bases lying between them. The CDR3 has 14 amino acids. Per the germline V gene, CDR1 is MNHEY and CDR2 is SMNVEV (reference sequence). CDR3: CASSGGPRGAEAFF. The CDR3 DNA reads TGTGCCAGCAGCGGTGGGCCCAGAGGCGCTGAAGCTTTCTTT.

The chain has TRBV29-1 and TRBJ1-2; D ambiguous. This CDR3 has 12 residues. Germline V CDR1 and CDR2: SQVTM, ANQGSEA. V dropped 1 base and J dropped 0 bases, with 3 bases sitting between them. CDR3 sequence (DNA): TGCAGCGTTGAAGGACCTAACTATGGCTACACCTTC. Translating it yields CSVEGPNYGYTF.

There are many counts of this clonotype. The V gene is TRBV12-3 or TRBV12-4, the J gene TRBJ2-3; 8 bases line up with TRBD2. V lost 7 bases, J lost 5 bases, and 14 bases stayed unmatched. This CDR3 contains 16 residues. The CDR3 loop reads CASTSIGSGEEDTQYF. For the CDR3, the DNA is TGTGCCAGCACTTCCATCGGTAGCGGGGAGGAAGATACGCAGTATTTT.

This clonotype was seen more than once but under ten times. V and J are TRBV7-9 and TRBJ2-3; 8 bases align to TRBD1. CDR3 size: 15 residues. In germline, CDR1 is SEHNR, CDR2 FQNEAQ (reference sequence). The V and J ends lost 5 bases and 5 bases, in that order; junction bases with no gene match: 9. The CDR3 is CASSATPDRGDTQYF. Written as DNA, the CDR3 is TGTGCCAGCAGCGCAACCCCCGACAGGGGAGATACGCAGTATTTT.

This clonotype has more than one count but fewer than ten. The V call is TRBV27, the J call TRBJ2-3; no reliable D call. The CDR3 length is 12 residues. From germline, CDR1 is MNHEY and CDR2 SMNVEV (reference sequence). V was shortened by 6 bases and J by 4 bases, with 8 bases between the two germline ends. CDR3 loop: CASRKYADTQYF. The CDR3 DNA reads as TGTGCCAGCAGAAAGTATGCAGATACGCAGTATTTT.

In this sample, this clonotype turned up a few times. This rearrangement joins TRBV7-9 to TRBJ2-5; 7 nucleotides agree with TRBD2. Germline CDR1 reads SEHNR; CDR2 reads FQNEAQ (reference sequence). Trimming took 4 bases from V and 4 from J; bases not matched to a gene: 12. CDR3 length: 16 residues. The CDR3 region is CASSSLEWGTTETQYF. CDR3 nucleotides: TGTGCCAGCAGCTCCTTGGAGTGGGGGACTACAGAGACCCAGTACTTC.

J is TRBJ1-1 and V is TRBV6-5; D perhaps matches TRBD1 (6 bases). Trimming took 2 bases from V and 4 from J, leaving 14 bases between them. Germline assignment: CDR1 MNHEY and CDR2 SVGAGI. The CDR3 consists of 15 residues. The CDR3, as DNA: TGTGCCAGCAGTTACCCTACAGGGCCTGGCACTGAAGCTTTCTTT. Translation gives CASSYPTGPGTEAFF.

This clonotype was recorded only once. A much larger clonotype is one base distant, so this may be a read error. The V and J genes are TRBV14 and TRBJ2-7, with a possible D match to TRBD2 (5 bases). The CDR3 loop spans 14 amino acids. CDR1 is SGHDN and CDR2 is FVKESK in the germline V gene. V lost 1 base and J lost 6, with 13 bases in between. The CDR3: CASSQVRTGGEQYF. As DNA, the CDR3 is TGTGCCAGCAGCCAAGTCCGGACTGGCGGCGAGCAGTACTTC.

V and J are TRBV6-1 and TRBJ2-1; 7 bases line up with TRBD1. In germline, CDR1 is MNHNS, CDR2 SASEGT. With 6 bases clipped from V and 9 bases from J, the junction kept 5 bases outside the gene matches. The CDR3 has 12 amino acids. This chain's CDR3 is CASSTGVGEQFF. The DNA for the CDR3 is TGTGCCAGCAGCACAGGGGTAGGTGAGCAGTTCTTC.

At least ten counts were recorded for this clonotype. The gene calls are TRBV19 and TRBJ2-7, with 14 bases fitting TRBD2. With 9 bases clipped from V and 3 bases from J, the junction kept 7 bases outside the gene matches. CDR3 size: 15 residues. Germline CDR1 and CDR2: LNHDA and SQIVND (reference sequence). The CDR3, as DNA: TGTGCCAGCAGTCCGGGACTAGCGGGGGTCTACGAGCAGTACTTC. Translating gives CASSPGLAGVYEQYF.

This clonotype has a count of ten or more. The chain links TRBV5-4 to TRBJ2-7; 11 bases agree with TRBD1. This CDR3 spans 15 amino acids. The germline V gene encodes CDR1 SGHNT and CDR2 YYREEE (reference sequence). V trimming: 4 bases; J trimming: 0 bases; junction bases outside the gene matches: 3. DNA of the CDR3: TGTGCCAGCAGCCCAGGACAGGGGGCCTCCTACGAGCAGTACTTC. Its translation is CASSPGQGASYEQYF.

This clonotype was counted at least ten times. The CDR3 loop is CSVEAGTFEETQYF. CDR3 DNA sequence: TGCAGCGTTGAGGCCGGGACGTTTGAAGAGACCCAGTACTTC. The rearrangement links TRBV29-1 to TRBJ2-5; D could derive from TRBD1 or TRBD2 (5 bases each). CDR3 length: 14 residues. The germline CDR1 and CDR2 sequences are SQVTM and ANQGSEA. The V end lost 3 bases, the J end lost 3 bases, and 14 bases lay between the germline ends.

The chain links TRBV28 to TRBJ1-5; D gene unclear. From germline, CDR1 is MDHEN and CDR2 SYDVKM. V dropped 3 bases and J dropped 7 bases, with 13 bases sitting between them. This CDR3 comprises 14 residues. CDR3 loop: CASSFPAGGQPQHF. CDR3 sequence (DNA): TGTGCCAGCAGTTTCCCGGCAGGTGGACAGCCCCAGCATTTT.

A few counts support this clonotype. This chain uses TRBV9 with TRBJ1-6; 8 nucleotides line up with TRBD1. After removal of 5 bases from V and 4 bases from J, the junction contained 5 bases not matched to a gene. The CDR3 contains 15 residues. Germline V gives CDR1 SGDLS, CDR2 YYNGEE. As DNA, the CDR3 is TGTGCCAGCAGTCCGGGACAGGTGTATAATTCACCCCTCCACTTT. Its protein is CASSPGQVYNSPLHF.

This clonotype occurred a few times. This chain uses TRBV7-6 with TRBJ2-1; 11 bases line up with TRBD2. Germline lookup yields CDR1 SGHVS and CDR2 FNYEAQ. The CDR3 totals 17 residues. With 2 bases clipped from V and 7 bases from J, the junction kept 10 bases outside the gene matches. The CDR3 loop is CASSLSRDSGRGNEQFF. CDR3 coding DNA: TGTGCCAGCAGCTTATCCCGCGATAGCGGGAGGGGGAATGAGCAGTTCTTC.

This clonotype has more than one count but fewer than ten. The CDR3 region is CASSLSGTGYTDTQYF. The CDR3 bases are TGTGCCAGCAGCTTGTCAGGGACAGGATACACAGATACGCAGTATTTT. The chain combines TRBV5-6 with TRBJ2-3; 8 bases agree with TRBD1. The junction had 6 bases not matched to a gene; V was cut back by 1 base and J by 2 bases. Germline loops: CDR1 SGHDT, CDR2 YYEEEE. The CDR3 runs to 16 residues.

The chain links TRBV4-1 to TRBJ2-1; D unclear. CDR3 length equals 15 residues. From germline, CDR1 is MGHRA and CDR2 YSYEKL. V was clipped by 3 bases and J by 2 bases, with 11 bases between them. In DNA, the CDR3 is TGCGCCAGCAGCCAGAATTCATCCCCCTACAATGAGCAGTTCTTC. Translation gives CASSQNSSPYNEQFF.

This clonotype was observed a few times. The chain combines TRBV6-2 or TRBV6-3 with TRBJ1-1; no firm D call. Germline V gives CDR1 MNHEY, CDR2 SVGEGT. V lost 6 bases, J lost 1 base, and 15 bases lay in between. The CDR3 is 15 amino acids. CDR3 nucleotide sequence: TGTGCCAGCAGCCTAGGGAGGCGGACGAACACTGAAGCTTTCTTT. Protein: CASSLGRRTNTEAFF.